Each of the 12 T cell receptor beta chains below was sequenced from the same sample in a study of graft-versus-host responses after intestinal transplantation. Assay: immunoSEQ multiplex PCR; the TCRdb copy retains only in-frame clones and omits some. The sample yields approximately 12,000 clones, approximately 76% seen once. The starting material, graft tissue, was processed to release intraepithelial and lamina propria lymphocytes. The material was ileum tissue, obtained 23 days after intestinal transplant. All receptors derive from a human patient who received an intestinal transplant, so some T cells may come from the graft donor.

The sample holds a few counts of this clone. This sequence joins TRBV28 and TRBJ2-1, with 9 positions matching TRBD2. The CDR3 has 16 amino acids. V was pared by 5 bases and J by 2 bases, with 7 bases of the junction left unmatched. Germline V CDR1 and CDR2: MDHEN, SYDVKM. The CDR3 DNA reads TGTGCCAGCAGTCTCCCCCCTAGCGGGACCTACAATGAGCAGTTCTTC. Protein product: CASSLPPSGTYNEQFF.

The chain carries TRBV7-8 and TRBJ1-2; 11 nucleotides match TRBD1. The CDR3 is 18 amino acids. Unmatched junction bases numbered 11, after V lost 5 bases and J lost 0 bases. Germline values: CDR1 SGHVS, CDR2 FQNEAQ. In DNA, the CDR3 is TGTGCCAGCAGCCCACAGAGGACAGGGGGCGCCCCTAACTATGGCTACACCTTC. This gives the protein CASSPQRTGGAPNYGYTF. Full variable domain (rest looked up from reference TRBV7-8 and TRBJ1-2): GAGVSQSPRYKVAKRGQDVALRCDPISGHVSLFWYQQALGQGPEFLTYFQNEAQLDKSGLPSDRFFAERPEGSVSTLKIQRTQQEDSAVYLCASSPQRTGGAPNYGYTFGSGTRLTVV.

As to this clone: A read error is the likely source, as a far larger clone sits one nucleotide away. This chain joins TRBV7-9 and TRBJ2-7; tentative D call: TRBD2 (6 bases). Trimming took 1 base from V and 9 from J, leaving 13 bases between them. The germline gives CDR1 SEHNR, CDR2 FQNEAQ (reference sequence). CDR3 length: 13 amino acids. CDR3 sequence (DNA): TGTGCCAGCAGCTTAGACCGGGGAGGCGGGCAGTACTTC. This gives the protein CASSLDRGGGQYF.

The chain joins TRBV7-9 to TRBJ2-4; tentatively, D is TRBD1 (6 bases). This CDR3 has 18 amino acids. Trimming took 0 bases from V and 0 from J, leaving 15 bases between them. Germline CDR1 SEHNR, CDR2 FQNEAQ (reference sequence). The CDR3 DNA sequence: TGTGCCAGCAGCTTAGCGCAGGGGCGGACACTAGCCAAAAACATTCAGTACTTC. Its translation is CASSLAQGRTLAKNIQYF.

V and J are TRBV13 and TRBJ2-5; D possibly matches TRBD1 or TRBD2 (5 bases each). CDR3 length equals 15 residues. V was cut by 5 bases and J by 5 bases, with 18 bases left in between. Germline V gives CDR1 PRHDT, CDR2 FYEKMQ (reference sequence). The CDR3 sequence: CASSEGLGPWETQYF. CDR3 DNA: TGTGCCAGCAGCGAGGGCTTGGGGCCGTGGGAGACCCAGTACTTC. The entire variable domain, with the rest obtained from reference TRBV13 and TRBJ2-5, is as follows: AAGVIQSPRHLIKEKRETATLKCYPIPRHDTVYWYQQGPGQDPQFLISFYEKMQSDKGSIPDRFSAQQFSDYHSELNMSSLELGDSALYFCASSEGLGPWETQYFGPGTRLLVL.

The CDR3 loop is CASSLVQGGTDTQYF. CDR3 nucleotides: TGTGCCAGCAGCTTAGTCCAGGGAGGCACAGATACGCAGTATTTT. This chain connects TRBV13 to TRBJ2-3; perhaps D is TRBD1 or TRBD2 (5 bases each). The CDR3 runs 15 residues. Per the germline V gene, CDR1 is PRHDT and CDR2 is FYEKMQ (reference sequence). V gave up 1 base and J gave up 1 base, with 9 bases separating them.

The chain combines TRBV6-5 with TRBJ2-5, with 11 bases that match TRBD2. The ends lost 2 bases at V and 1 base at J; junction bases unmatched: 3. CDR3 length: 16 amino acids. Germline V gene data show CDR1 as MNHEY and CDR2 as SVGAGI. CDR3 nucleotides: TGTGCCAGCAGTTACCACCTAGCGGGAGGCCAAGAGACCCAGTACTTC. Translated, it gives CASSYHLAGGQETQYF.

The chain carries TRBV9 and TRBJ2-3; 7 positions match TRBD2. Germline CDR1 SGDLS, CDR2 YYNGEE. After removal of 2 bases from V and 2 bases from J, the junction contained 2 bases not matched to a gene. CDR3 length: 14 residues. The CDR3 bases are TGTGCCAGCAGCGTGGGGGACTACACAGATACGCAGTATTTT. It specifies CASSVGDYTDTQYF.

CDR3 protein: CASSLLNTGELFF. As DNA, the CDR3 is TGTGCCAGCAGTTTACTAAACACCGGGGAGCTGTTTTTT. This chain joins TRBV28 and TRBJ2-2; D unclear. Germline CDR1 reads MDHEN; CDR2 reads SYDVKM. This CDR3 comprises 13 residues. V was cut by 2 bases and J by 2 bases, with 3 bases left in between.

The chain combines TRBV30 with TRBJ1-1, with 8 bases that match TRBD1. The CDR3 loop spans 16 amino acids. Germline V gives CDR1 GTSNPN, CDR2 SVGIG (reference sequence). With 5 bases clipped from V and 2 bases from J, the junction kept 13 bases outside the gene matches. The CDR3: CAWVSPRQGQNTEAFF. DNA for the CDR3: TGTGCCTGGGTTTCTCCTCGACAGGGGCAAAACACTGAAGCTTTCTTT.

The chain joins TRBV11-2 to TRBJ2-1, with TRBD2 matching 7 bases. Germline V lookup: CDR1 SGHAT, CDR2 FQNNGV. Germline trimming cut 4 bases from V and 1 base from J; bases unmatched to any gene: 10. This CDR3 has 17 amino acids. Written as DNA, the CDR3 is TGTGCCAGCAGCTCTCCCAGGCAGCGGGAATCCTACAATGAGCAGTTCTTC. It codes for CASSSPRQRESYNEQFF.

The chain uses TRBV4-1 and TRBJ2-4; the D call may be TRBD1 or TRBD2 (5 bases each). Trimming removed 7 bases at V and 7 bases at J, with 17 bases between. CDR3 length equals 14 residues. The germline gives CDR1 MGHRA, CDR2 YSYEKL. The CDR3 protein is CASNLAPGRNIQYF. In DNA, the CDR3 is TGCGCCAGCAACCTTGCGCCGGGACGGAACATTCAGTACTTC.